The source of this TCR beta chain is a study of T cells in Graves' hyperthyroidism and ophthalmopathy. Broader study findings: Most thyroid clonotypes expanded above 0.001 appeared in blood too.

Using RNA transcripts as the source, TCR beta CDR3 regions were amplified. The primer set for the first-round RT-PCR of the TCR CDR3 was HTBI. In TCRdb, the multiplex PCR reads were re-called with MiXCR into one record per CDR3 protein. Of 300,000 to 350,000 distinct CDR3 sequences listed, 15% to 20% are singletons. Comments on this clonotype: Its antigen remains unknown. Germline is not matched at one junction end, which may reflect a read error.

This TCR was recovered from a middle-aged woman with Graves' ophthalmopathy. The material sequenced was blood.

The CDR3 here is CSDVTVDEAYF. The CDR3 coding sequence is TGCAGCGATGTAACAGTAGATGAAGCTTACTTT. The V call is TRBV29-1, the J call TRBJ1-1; D is unresolved. Germline assignment: CDR1 SQVTM and CDR2 ANQGSEA. The CDR3 spans 11 residues.